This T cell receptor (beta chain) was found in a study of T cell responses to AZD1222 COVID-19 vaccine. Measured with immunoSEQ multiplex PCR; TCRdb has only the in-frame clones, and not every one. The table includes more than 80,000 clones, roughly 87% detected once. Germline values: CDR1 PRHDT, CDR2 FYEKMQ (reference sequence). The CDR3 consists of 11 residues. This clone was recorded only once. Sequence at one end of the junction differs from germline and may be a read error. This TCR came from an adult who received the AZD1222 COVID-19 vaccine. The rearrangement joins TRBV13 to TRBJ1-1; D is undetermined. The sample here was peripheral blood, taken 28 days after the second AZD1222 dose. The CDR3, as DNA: TGTGCCAGCAGCGCGTCAAGGGAGGTGATCTTT. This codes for CASSASREVIF.